Listed here are 9 T cell receptor beta chains from one sample, sequenced in a study of blood T cell repertoires in COVID-19. Sequencing used immunoSEQ multiplex PCR; TCRdb keeps in-frame clones, though not all of them. The profile shows about 280,000 clones, more than 70% of them singletons. Specimen: peripheral blood. The receptors come from a woman between 25 and 40 years old with COVID-19, enrolled during active disease.

The chain employs TRBV7-3 and TRBJ2-2; 12 positions match TRBD2. The V and J ends lost 5 bases and 1 base, in that order; junction bases with no gene match: 8. CDR1 is SGHTA, CDR2 FQGTGA, per germline. This CDR3 has 18 amino acids. CDR3 sequence reads: CASSPKASGRGNTGELFF. The CDR3 DNA is TGTGCCAGCAGCCCCAAGGCTAGCGGGAGGGGGAACACCGGGGAGCTGTTTTTT.

The V gene is TRBV10-3, the J gene TRBJ2-3; tentative D call: TRBD1 (5 bases). V lost 4 bases to trimming and J lost 3 bases, with 11 bases between them. Germline CDR1 ENHRY, CDR2 SYGVKD. The CDR3 runs 14 residues. CDR3: CAISVKTETDTQYF. CDR3 bases: TGTGCCATCAGTGTCAAGACAGAGACAGATACGCAGTATTTT.

This clone was recorded only once. This chain uses TRBV20-1 with TRBJ2-7; a possible D gene is TRBD2 (5 bases). Per germline, CDR1 DFQATT and CDR2 SNEGSKA (reference sequence). Trimming pared 3 bases from V and 6 bases from J, leaving 9 bases between. The CDR3 covers 11 residues. CDR3 region: CSASEGREQYF. The CDR3 coding sequence is TGCAGTGCTAGTGAGGGCCGCGAGCAGTACTTC.

The V call is TRBV11-2, the J call TRBJ2-1, with 12 nucleotides matching TRBD2. The CDR3 totals 15 residues. V was clipped by 2 bases and J by 6 bases; unmatched bases: 2. Germline V lookup: CDR1 SGHAT, CDR2 FQNNGV. CDR3 amino acids: CASSLLAGGPNEQFF. The DNA of the CDR3 is TGTGCCAGCAGCTTACTAGCGGGAGGGCCCAATGAGCAGTTCTTC. The variable domain in full, completed from reference TRBV11-2 and TRBJ2-1, reads EAGVAQSPRYKIIEKRQSVAFWCNPISGHATLYWYQQILGQGPKLLIQFQNNGVVDDSQLPKDRFSAERLKGVDSTLKIQPAKLEDSAVYLCASSLLAGGPNEQFFGPGTRLTVL.

The V call is TRBV6-1, the J call TRBJ2-3; TRBD1 matches at 9 bases. Germline CDR1 is MNHNS and CDR2 is SASEGT. The CDR3 totals 14 residues. Trimming at V came to 1 base and at J to 4 bases, leaving 0 bases not matched to a gene. CDR3 in amino acids: CASSEGTGADTQYF. CDR3 sequence (DNA): TGTGCCAGCAGTGAAGGGACAGGGGCAGATACGCAGTATTTT.

This sequence joins TRBV12-3 or TRBV12-4 and TRBJ1-5, with D hard to call. Trimming cost V 3 bases and J 7 bases, with 10 bases left between them. CDR3 length: 13 amino acids. Written as DNA, the CDR3 is TGTGCCAGCAGTTTTGGGCTCGGCCAGCCCCAGCATTTT. Translation: CASSFGLGQPQHF.

This sequence joins TRBV4-2 and TRBJ2-1, with TRBD2 matching 13 bases. CDR3 length equals 17 residues. The V gene end was trimmed by 1 base and the J gene end by 8 bases; junction bases not matched to a gene: 8. CDR1 and CDR2 (germline): LGHNA, YNFKEQ. CDR3 nucleotides: TGTGCCAGCAGCCAAGGGACTAGCGGGAGTGGGGGAGATGAGCAGTTCTTC. This encodes CASSQGTSGSGGDEQFF.

The rearrangement links TRBV7-2 to TRBJ2-2, with D perhaps TRBD2 (5 bases). CDR3 length: 15 amino acids. Looked up from germline, CDR1 is SGHTA and CDR2 is FQGNSA. Trimming shortened V by 1 base and J by 7 bases, and 13 bases separated the two germline ends. CDR3 amino acids: CASSLVLERGGELFF. CDR3 in DNA: TGTGCCAGCAGCTTAGTACTAGAAAGAGGCGGGGAGCTGTTTTTT. Full variable domain (missing parts from reference TRBV7-2 and TRBJ2-2): GAGVSQSPSNKVTEKGKDVELRCDPISGHTALYWYRQSLGQGLEFLIYFQGNSAPDKSGLPSDRFSAERTGGSVSTLTIQRTQQEDSAVYLCASSLVLERGGELFFGEGSRLTVL.

The V call is TRBV7-2, the J call TRBJ2-7, with D maybe TRBD1 (6 bases). Per germline, CDR1 SGHTA and CDR2 FQGNSA. Trimming took 1 base from V and 2 from J, leaving 9 bases between them. This CDR3 has 14 residues. The CDR3 loop reads CASSLVGQTYEQYF. The CDR3 DNA reads TGTGCCAGCAGCTTAGTAGGACAGACCTACGAGCAGTACTTC.